This T cell receptor (beta chain) came from a study of T cell changes during pregnancy in multiple sclerosis. TCRdb keeps only in-frame clones here, not all; method: immunoSEQ multiplex PCR. This table has about 59,000 clones, about nine tenths appearing once. Trimming removed 5 bases from V and 2 bases from J; junction bases left unmatched: 9. CDR3 length: 16 residues. Looked up from germline, CDR1 is SEHNR and CDR2 is FQNEAQ (reference sequence). The sample in question was peripheral blood, obtained in the first trimester of pregnancy. The sequence came from a female donor with multiple sclerosis, enrolled in a pregnancy study. This chain links TRBV7-9 with TRBJ2-7; 10 bases map to TRBD1. The CDR3 nucleotides read TGTGCCAGCAGCACCCCGGGACAGGGGCTCCCCTACGAGCAGTACTTC. It yields the protein CASSTPGQGLPYEQYF.